This entry features one T cell receptor (beta chain) sequence. The source of the sample is a study of blood T cell repertoires in COVID-19. Whole-study context: The United States, Italy and Spain were the sources of the acute and convalescent COVID-19 samples. T cells, B-cell-depleted T cells, or PBMCs provided the cDNA or gDNA that served as material.

In the authors' methods: Quantification of nucleated cells was approximated via reference gene primer amplification. Using immunoSEQ multiplex PCR, the repertoire was profiled, and TCRdb retains in-frame clones only, with some absent. V, J and clone size were drawn from that table, and D and trimming were deduced from the DNA. The sample includes 100,000 or so clones, over 80% seen only once; the top ten take approximately 5.8%. The CDR3 has 12 residues. Trimming pared 5 bases from V and 6 bases from J, leaving 11 bases between. This TCR came from a man in his fifties with active COVID-19. The rearrangement links TRBV12-3 or TRBV12-4 to TRBJ2-7; D is perhaps TRBD2 (6 bases). Source material: peripheral blood. The CDR3 sequence: CASSPGLPEQYF. The DNA of the CDR3 is TGTGCCAGCAGTCCGGGACTCCCCGAGCAGTACTTC.